Listed below are T cell receptor beta chains from one sample, sequenced in a study of shared clonotypes between healthy human individuals. TCRdb keeps only in-frame clones here, not all; method: immunoSEQ multiplex PCR. The sample carries 170,000 or so clones, approximately 61% recorded once. The sample comprised memory CD4+ T cells sorted from blood. Source of these receptors: a man aged 25-45 years in good health. CDR3s include the opening cysteine and the closing phenylalanine or tryptophan. D genes are given only for firm matches.

V	D	J	CDR3
TRBV7-7	TRBD2	TRBJ2-5	CASSPHRGAGGKETQYF
TRBV5-4	-	TRBJ2-1	CASSPPRSDEQFF
TRBV10-2	-	TRBJ1-3	CATRWSSGNTIYF
TRBV15	-	TRBJ2-5	CATSGSGGSPQETQYF
TRBV7-7	TRBD1	TRBJ2-5	CASSLNRGETQYF
TRBV7-8	-	TRBJ2-2	CASRLGAGNTGELFF
TRBV13	TRBD2	TRBJ2-1	CASSLRRLAGNEQFF
TRBV18	-	TRBJ1-1	CASSKPVGHTEAFF
TRBV29-1	TRBD1	TRBJ1-2	CSARTGGYGYTF
TRBV5-1	TRBD1	TRBJ1-1	CASSKGTGVTEAFF
TRBV7-9	-	TRBJ2-2	CASSLQGLGELFF
TRBV6-1	-	TRBJ1-1	CASSGYRNTEAFF
TRBV6-6	TRBD2	TRBJ2-2	CASQKAGSNTGELFF
TRBV27	TRBD2	TRBJ2-3	CASTQSRAGGLSTQYF
TRBV6-1	-	TRBJ1-4	CATQGFHEKLFF
TRBV21-1	-	TRBJ2-7	CASSKFPGHSYEQYF
TRBV28	-	TRBJ2-2	CASSFGGVTGELFF
TRBV7-9	-	TRBJ2-5	CASSSTRVTGETQYF
TRBV10-3	TRBD1	TRBJ2-5	CAIRWTGGETQYF
TRBV6-1	-	TRBJ1-1	CASSAVASDTEAFF
TRBV7-3	TRBD1	TRBJ2-2	CASSAQTGRQNTGELFF
TRBV29-1	-	TRBJ2-7	CSVGTRYEQYF
TRBV11-2	-	TRBJ1-1	CASSYVGYEAFF